This is a list of T cell receptor beta chains from one sample in a study of cytomegalovirus exposure and HLA in healthy donors. Libraries were prepared by immunoSEQ multiplex PCR; TCRdb keeps only in-frame clonotypes and omits some of them. The data contain about 140,000 clones, roughly 72% of them seen just once; the ten biggest clones take up less than 2%. The sequenced sample consisted of PBMCs. These receptors were obtained from a man in his forties in good health and CMV-seronegative. Both conserved end residues are part of each CDR3. D genes are given only for firm matches. Clone size is stated in some rows and not others, as once, few, many or a class when expanded.

>.|TRBV5-1|TRBJ2-4|.
CASSEDGGNIQYF
TGCGCCAGCAGCGAAGACGGGGGAAACATTCAGTACTTC
>.|TRBV7-3|TRBJ2-1|.
CASSQSGEQFF
TGTGCCAGCAGCCAGAGCGGTGAGCAGTTCTTC
>TRBD2|TRBV28|TRBJ2-7|.
CASLPPLGGEQYF
TGTGCCAGCCTACCCCCTCTGGGGGGGGAGCAGTACTTC
>TRBD2|TRBV6-5|TRBJ2-7|.
CASSLDAGGPYEQYF
TGTGCCAGCAGCCTAGACGCGGGGGGACCCTACGAGCAGTACTTC
>.|TRBV7-2|TRBJ2-1|.
CASSLSVNEQFF
TGTGCCAGCAGCTTATCTGTGAATGAGCAGTTCTTC
>.|TRBV21-1|TRBJ1-5|.
CASSHGPGQLYQPQHF
TGTGCCAGCAGCCACGGCCCGGGACAGCTCTATCAGCCCCAGCATTTT
>.|TRBV19|TRBJ2-4|.
CASRDGQGGSIQYF
TGTGCCAGTAGAGACGGACAGGGCGGGAGCATTCAGTACTTC
>.|TRBV7-9|TRBJ2-7|.
CASSQTGYEQYF
TGTGCCAGCAGCCAAACAGGGTACGAGCAGTACTTC
>.|TRBV7-8|TRBJ2-4|.
CASSDYSELAKNIQYF
TGTGCCAGCAGCGACTACAGTGAGTTAGCCAAAAACATTCAGTACTTC
>.|TRBV28|TRBJ2-1|.
CASSLLRDEQFF
TGTGCCAGCAGTTTATTGCGGGATGAGCAGTTCTTC
>.|TRBV27|TRBJ2-1|.
CASSLRGAGRGNEQFF
TGTGCCAGCAGTTTACGTGGGGCAGGGAGGGGGAATGAGCAGTTCTTC
>.|TRBV6-5|TRBJ2-2|.
CASSYFGLGTGELFF
TGTGCCAGCAGTTATTTCGGGTTGGGCACCGGGGAGCTGTTTTTT
>.|TRBV13|TRBJ2-2|few
CASSLSRVTGELFF
TGTGCCAGCAGCTTATCCAGGGTCACCGGGGAGCTGTTTTTT
>TRBD2|TRBV5-6|TRBJ2-5|.
CASRDSGGGKETQYF
TGTGCCAGCAGGGATAGCGGGGGTGGGAAAGAGACCCAGTACTTC
>TRBD1|TRBV10-3|TRBJ1-2|.
CATQLGQNNYGYTF
TGTGCCACCCAGCTGGGACAGAACAACTATGGCTACACCTTC
>TRBD2|TRBV11-3|TRBJ2-1|.
CASSLNPAGGGEQFF
TGTGCCAGCAGCTTAAATCCCGCGGGAGGAGGTGAGCAGTTCTTC
>.|TRBV27|TRBJ2-3|.
CASSLNRQGTDTQYF
TGTGCCAGCAGTTTAAACAGACAAGGCACAGATACGCAGTATTTT
>TRBD1|TRBV7-9|TRBJ2-6|few
CASDRGVPSGANVLTF
TGTGCCAGCGACAGGGGGGTCCCCTCTGGGGCCAACGTCCTGACTTTC
>.|TRBV5-1|TRBJ2-5|.
CASSLGGREGETQYF
TGCGCCAGCAGCTTGGGGGGCAGGGAAGGAGAGACCCAGTACTTC
>TRBD1|TRBV12-5|TRBJ2-7|.
CASGFLPGQGRHEQYF
TGTGCTAGTGGTTTTCTGCCCGGACAGGGGCGGCACGAGCAGTACTTC
>TRBD2|TRBV6-1|TRBJ2-1|.
CASSLLAGGDEQFF
TGTGCCAGCAGTTTACTAGCGGGAGGCGATGAGCAGTTCTTC
>.|TRBV19|TRBJ2-6|.
CASSMFARVDGWANVLTF
TGTGCCAGTAGTATGTTTGCCAGGGTGGATGGATGGGCCAACGTCCTGACTTTC
>TRBD2|TRBV7-2|TRBJ2-1|.
CASSLLAGGYNEQFF
TGTGCCAGCAGCTTGCTAGCGGGAGGGTACAATGAGCAGTTCTTC
>.|TRBV7-9|TRBJ2-1|.
CSSSPILSGYNEQFF
TGTTCCAGCAGCCCCATTTTGTCGGGTTACAATGAGCAGTTCTTC
>TRBD2|TRBV19|TRBJ2-1|.
CASSMQGLAGDEQFF
TGTGCCAGTAGTATGCAGGGTCTAGCGGGAGACGAGCAGTTCTTC
>TRBD1|TRBV28|TRBJ1-5|.
CASSSTGGAGQPQHF
TGTGCCAGCAGTTCTACAGGGGGCGCGGGTCAGCCCCAGCATTTT
>.|TRBV1|TRBJ2-3|.
CTSSQGLFKIAGGGWGTDTQYF
TGCACCAGCAGCCAGGGCCTTTTTAAAATAGCGGGGGGGGGTTGGGGCACAGATACGCAGTATTTT
>.|TRBV28|TRBJ1-2|.
CASSSRAYGYTF
TGTGCCAGCAGTTCCAGGGCATATGGCTACACCTTC
>.|TRBV7-2|TRBJ2-7|.
CASSLVWLSSYEQYF
TGTGCCAGCAGCTTAGTCTGGTTGAGCTCCTACGAGCAGTACTTC
>TRBD2|TRBV4-1|TRBJ2-2|.
CASSHREGNTGELFF
TGCGCCAGCAGCCATAGGGAGGGGAACACCGGGGAGCTGTTTTTT
>.|TRBV7-9|TRBJ1-4|.
CASSLEGEKLFF
TGTGCCAGCAGCTTAGAGGGGGAAAAACTGTTTTTT
>.|TRBV18|TRBJ1-3|.
CASTPGGTSGNTICF
TGTGCCAGCACCCCAGGCGGGACCTCTGGAAACACCATATGTTTT
>.|TRBV5-1|TRBJ2-7|few
CASSWAPDSYEQYF
TGCGCCAGCAGTTGGGCTCCGGACTCCTACGAGCAGTACTTC
>.|TRBV28|TRBJ2-7|.
CASTPPLKPYEQYF
TGTGCCAGCACTCCTCCGCTCAAGCCCTACGAGCAGTACTTC
>TRBD1|TRBV18|TRBJ1-2|.
CASSPYRLTGTANYGYTF
TGTGCCAGCTCCCCGTACAGGCTGACAGGGACAGCTAACTATGGCTACACCTTC
>TRBD1|TRBV12-5|TRBJ2-5|.
CASGSGTGDGETQYF
TGTGCTAGTGGTTCCGGGACAGGGGACGGGGAGACCCAGTACTTC